This T cell receptor (beta chain) was profiled in a study of blood T cells in healthy people across ages. Sample-barcoded 5' priming and a J-beta primer mix drove a second PCR of roughly 7 to 11 cycles. TCRdb passed the 5' RACE reads through MiXCR, listing each CDR3 protein once. The sample has about 900,000 distinct CDR3 sequences, about 59% seen once. The CDR3 covers 17 residues. Unmatched junction bases numbered 11, after V lost 7 bases and J lost 3 bases. Germline V gene sequence: CDR1 SGHTA, CDR2 FQGNSA. This chain uses TRBV7-2 with TRBJ2-1; 11 nucleotides align to TRBD2. This receptor was identified in a man aged 25-45 years in good health. Sequencing was done on a sample of blood. The CDR3 bases are TGTGCCAGCATCCGATCCGCTAGCGGGGGGATCTACAATGAGCAGTTCTTC. It is translated as CASIRSASGGIYNEQFF.